What follows are 7 T cell receptor beta chains derived from one specimen sequenced in a study of OX40 agonist ivuxolimab in advanced cancers. Profiling relied on immunoSEQ multiplex PCR, and the TCRdb table lists in-frame clones only, not all of them. The sample holds tens of thousands of clones, around four fifths seen once. Sequencing was performed on CD4+ or CD8+ T cells sorted from blood, taken in a trial of the OX40 agonist ivuxolimab. These receptors were collected from an adult with an advanced solid tumor such as melanoma, head and neck, liver or kidney cancer.

The chain recombines TRBV27 with TRBJ1-2; 8 bases match TRBD1. With 5 bases clipped from V and 0 bases from J, the junction kept 14 bases outside the gene matches. Germline V gene sequence: CDR1 MNHEY, CDR2 SMNVEV (reference sequence). The CDR3 covers 18 residues. The chain's CDR3 is CASSPRPDRVLTNYGYTF. As DNA, the CDR3 is TGTGCCAGCAGTCCCCGCCCGGACAGGGTACTAACTAACTATGGCTACACCTTC.

The chain has TRBV5-6 and TRBJ1-2; 10 nucleotides line up with TRBD1. The CDR3 has 16 residues. The germline V gene has CDR1 SGHDT and CDR2 YYEEEE. V lost 2 bases to trimming and J lost 4 bases; unmatched junction nucleotides: 8. CDR3 region: CASSFWTGGLVYGYTF. The DNA for the CDR3 is TGTGCCAGCAGCTTCTGGACAGGGGGTTTAGTCTATGGCTACACCTTC.

The J gene is TRBJ1-4, the V gene TRBV7-6; 7 bases map to TRBD1. After removal of 5 bases from V and 10 bases from J, the junction contained 4 bases not matched to a gene. Germline lookup yields CDR1 SGHVS and CDR2 FNYEAQ. This CDR3 is 12 amino acids long. The CDR3 is CASSLQGRKLFF. The CDR3 region has the DNA TGTGCCAGCAGCCTACAGGGGAGAAAACTGTTTTTT. Drawing the rest from reference TRBV7-6 and TRBJ1-4, the complete variable domain is GAGVSQSPRYKVTKRGQDVALRCDPISGHVSLYWYRQALGQGPEFLTYFNYEAQQDKSGLPNDRFSAERPEGSISTLTIQRTEQRDSAMYRCASSLQGRKLFFGSGTQLSVL.

The V and J genes are TRBV2 and TRBJ2-7, with TRBD2 matching over 12 bases. The CDR3 contains 15 residues. V trimming: 6 bases; J trimming: 2 bases; junction bases outside the gene matches: 5. CDR1 is SNHLY, CDR2 FYNNEI, per germline. This chain's CDR3 is CASSHGLAGTYEQYV. CDR3 sequence (DNA): TGTGCCAGCAGCCACGGACTAGCGGGAACCTACGAGCAGTACGTC.

This rearrangement joins TRBV7-2 to TRBJ2-2; D tentatively fits TRBD1 or TRBD2 (5 bases each). CDR1 is SGHTA and CDR2 is FQGNSA in the germline V gene. The CDR3 is 15 amino acids. The V gene lost 5 bases and the J gene lost 7 bases, with 17 bases spanning the gap. CDR3 coding DNA: TGTGCCAGCAGCCGGGACCTCGTGGCTAGCGGGGAGCTGTTTTTT. Protein product: CASSRDLVASGELFF.

This sequence joins TRBV9 and TRBJ2-1; D tentatively reads TRBD1 or TRBD2 (5 bases each). This CDR3 is 14 amino acids long. In germline, CDR1 is SGDLS, CDR2 YYNGEE. V was cut by 1 base and J by 4 bases, with 9 bases left in between. The CDR3 region is CASSVFGAYNEQFF. In nucleotides, the CDR3 is TGTGCCAGCAGCGTATTCGGGGCGTACAATGAGCAGTTCTTC. Complete variable domain (other parts from reference TRBV9 and TRBJ2-1): DSGVTQTPKHLITATGQRVTLRCSPRSGDLSVYWYQQSLDQGLQFLIQYYNGEERAKGNILERFSAQQFPDLHSELNLSSLELGDSALYFCASSVFGAYNEQFFGPGTRLTVL.

This clone has a handful of counts. The chain is built from TRBV27 and TRBJ2-7; 11 bases agree with TRBD1. This CDR3 contains 17 residues. Germline trimming cut 8 bases from V and 5 bases from J; bases unmatched to any gene: 17. Germline V lookup: CDR1 MNHEY, CDR2 SMNVEV (reference sequence). CDR3 protein: CASLTSLPRTGGHEQYV. The CDR3 DNA sequence: TGTGCCAGCCTAACCTCCCTCCCAAGGACAGGGGGCCACGAGCAGTACGTC.